This TCR beta chain emerged from a study of control samples from healthy donors and cancer patients. The assay was immunoSEQ multiplex PCR, and TCRdb's table has in-frame clones only and misses some. The sample shows about 160,000 clones, 80% to 95% of them seen only once. The germline gives CDR1 DFQATT, CDR2 SNEGSKA (reference sequence). Trimming took off 3 bases at V and 5 bases at J, with 13 bases between the two ends. The CDR3 covers 14 residues. The TCR sequence derives from a woman in her sixties or seventies in good health. V usage is TRBV20-1 and J usage is TRBJ1-4; D is unresolved. The sequenced sample consisted of blood. The CDR3 is CSASDRRRNEKLFF. DNA for the CDR3: TGCAGTGCTAGTGATAGGAGGCGGAATGAAAAACTGTTTTTT.